One and the same sample provided the 27 T cell receptor beta chains below, sequenced in a study of blood T cell repertoires in COVID-19. The protocol was immunoSEQ multiplex PCR, while the TCRdb copy is restricted to in-frame clones and leaves out a portion. Counted here are 100,000 to 150,000 clones, around 82% occurring once; the ten biggest clones make up about 15%. Specimen: peripheral blood. All receptors derive from a young man with COVID-19, enrolled during active disease.

The CDR3 loop is CASSSTSGGDPDTQYF. In DNA, the CDR3 is TGTGCCAGCAGCTCGACTAGCGGGGGGGATCCAGATACGCAGTATTTT. The chain combines TRBV5-5 with TRBJ2-3; TRBD2 aligns across 14 bases. V was pared by 3 bases and J by 4 bases, with 4 bases of the junction left unmatched. The CDR3 consists of 16 residues. From germline, CDR1 is SGHKS and CDR2 YYEKEE (reference sequence).

The chain couples TRBV18 to TRBJ2-7; D gene ambiguous. V lost 6 bases and J lost 7, with 22 bases in between. Germline loops: CDR1 KGHSH, CDR2 LQKENI. The CDR3 sequence is 15 residues long. Here the CDR3 DNA reads TGTGCCAGCTCTCGTGACTCTGCCCAGCTTAGTGAGCAGTACTTC. Amino acids: CASSRDSAQLSEQYF.

The CDR3 protein is CASSLPVLAGADTQYF. The CDR3 region has the DNA TGTGCCAGCAGCCTCCCTGTCCTAGCGGGGGCAGATACGCAGTATTTT. This chain links TRBV4-2 with TRBJ2-3; TRBD2 aligns across 10 bases. Germline V lookup: CDR1 LGHNA, CDR2 YNFKEQ. The CDR3 covers 16 residues. Trimming took 4 bases from V and 4 from J; bases not matched to a gene: 8.

This chain links TRBV5-4 with TRBJ2-5; D gene ambiguous. The CDR3 is made up of 13 amino acids. Between the trimmed V and J ends, which lost 0 bases and 5 bases, there was a span of 8 bases. Germline lookup yields CDR1 SGHNT and CDR2 YYREEE (reference sequence). In DNA form, the CDR3 reads TGTGCCAGCAGCTTGGAGTCGAGGGAGACCCAGTACTTC. Amino acids: CASSLESRETQYF.

The chain employs TRBV7-2 and TRBJ2-7, with 7 bases identical to TRBD1. This CDR3 contains 17 residues. Trimming removed 2 bases from V and 2 bases from J; junction bases left unmatched: 12. CDR1 and CDR2 (germline): SGHTA, FQGNSA. CDR3 region: CASSLIAGTDQTYEQYF. CDR3 DNA: TGTGCCAGCAGCTTAATAGCAGGGACAGACCAAACCTACGAGCAGTACTTC.

The chain is built from TRBV19 and TRBJ1-1, with D possibly matching TRBD1 (6 bases). The germline CDR1 and CDR2 sequences are LNHDA and SQIVND (reference sequence). The CDR3 loop spans 16 amino acids. V dropped 6 bases and J dropped 0 bases, with 17 bases sitting between them. CDR3: CASSLGGAYMNTEAFF. For the CDR3, the DNA is TGTGCCAGTAGCCTTGGGGGGGCTTACATGAACACTGAAGCTTTCTTT.

The chain combines TRBV5-6 with TRBJ1-2; 11 nucleotides align to TRBD1. The J segment lost 7 bases and the V segment lost 0 bases, leaving 8 bases of the junction unmatched. The germline CDR1 and CDR2 sequences are SGHDT and YYEEEE. The CDR3 loop spans 16 amino acids. Here the CDR3 reads CASSLGARGQGAGYTF. CDR3 sequence (DNA): TGTGCCAGCAGCTTGGGCGCTCGAGGACAGGGGGCTGGCTACACCTTC.

This clone was recorded a few times. This rearrangement joins TRBV4-3 to TRBJ2-5; D may be TRBD1 (6 bases). This CDR3 spans 16 amino acids. Germline assignment: CDR1 LGHNA and CDR2 YSLEER. V was cut by 4 bases and J by 4 bases, with 19 bases left in between. The CDR3: CASSPETGRGSETQYF. The CDR3 region has the DNA TGCGCCAGCAGCCCCGAGACAGGACGCGGGTCAGAGACCCAGTACTTC.

This chain links TRBV6-5 with TRBJ1-4, with D maybe TRBD1 (5 bases). The germline CDR1 and CDR2 sequences are MNHEY and SVGAGI. Trimming removed 6 bases from V and 0 bases from J, with 8 bases in between. This CDR3 has 14 residues. The CDR3 region is CASSDSATNEKLFF. CDR3 in DNA: TGTGCCAGCAGCGACAGTGCAACTAATGAAAAACTGTTTTTT.

This chain links TRBV2 with TRBJ1-5, with 9 bases identical to TRBD1. Trimming took 5 bases from V and 3 from J; bases not matched to a gene: 5. Germline V gene sequence: CDR1 SNHLY, CDR2 FYNNEI. This CDR3 spans 15 amino acids. The CDR3 is CASSWTGEINQPQHF. DNA for the CDR3: TGTGCCAGCAGTTGGACAGGGGAGATCAATCAGCCCCAGCATTTT.

The rearrangement links TRBV7-3 to TRBJ1-1; no firm D call. Germline CDR1 reads SGHTA; CDR2 reads FQGTGA. V gave up 2 bases and J gave up 5 bases, with 12 bases separating them. CDR3 length: 14 amino acids. CDR3 DNA: TGTGCCAGCAGCTTATTGGGAGGGAGGACTGAAGCTTTCTTT. Translated: CASSLLGGRTEAFF. The variable domain in full, completed from reference TRBV7-3 and TRBJ1-1, reads GAGVSQTPSNKVTEKGKYVELRCDPISGHTALYWYRQSLGQGPEFLIYFQGTGAADDSGLPNDRFFAVRPEGSVSTLKIQRTERGDSAVYLCASSLLGGRTEAFFGQGTRLTVV.

The V call is TRBV6-5, the J call TRBJ1-5; TRBD1 matches at 7 bases. The CDR3 runs 15 residues. Germline V gives CDR1 MNHEY, CDR2 SVGAGI. Germline trimming cut 6 bases from V and 0 bases from J; bases unmatched to any gene: 5. The CDR3, as DNA: TGTGCCAGCAGCGACGGGACAGATAGCAATCAGCCCCAGCATTTT. Translation gives CASSDGTDSNQPQHF.

CDR3 residues: CASTYSGANYGYTF. The CDR3 coding sequence is TGTGCCAGCACCTATTCTGGAGCTAACTATGGCTACACCTTC. This chain connects TRBV4-2 to TRBJ1-2; D not certain. V lost 7 bases, J lost 0 bases, and 12 bases lay in between. This CDR3 comprises 14 residues. Germline loops: CDR1 LGHNA, CDR2 YNFKEQ.

This clone was observed once. This chain connects TRBV4-2 to TRBJ2-1; 8 bases align to TRBD2. Germline V CDR1 and CDR2: LGHNA, YNFKEQ. The J segment lost 2 bases and the V segment lost 0 bases, leaving 9 bases of the junction unmatched. This CDR3 has 18 amino acids. The CDR3 region is CASSQDLGAGVTYNEQFF. The DNA for the CDR3 is TGTGCCAGCAGCCAAGATTTGGGAGCGGGGGTTACCTACAATGAGCAGTTCTTC.

The rearrangement uses TRBV7-2 and TRBJ2-1; no firm D call. Germline V lookup: CDR1 SGHTA, CDR2 FQGNSA. Trimming shortened V by 0 bases and J by 7 bases, and 7 bases separated the two germline ends. There are 13 residues in the CDR3. The CDR3 loop is CASSLAPENEQFF. The CDR3 nucleotides are TGTGCCAGCAGCTTAGCTCCGGAGAATGAGCAGTTCTTC.

V gene TRBV6-5 combines with J gene TRBJ2-2, with 12 bases matching TRBD1. This CDR3 contains 15 residues. V shed 11 bases and J 5 bases; nucleotides not matched to a gene: 9. CDR1 MNHEY and CDR2 SVGAGI come from the germline V gene. CDR3 DNA: TGTGCCGCCGGGGGACAGGGGGCTGGTACCGGGGAGCTGTTTTTT. Residues: CAAGGQGAGTGELFF.

The gene calls are TRBV4-2 and TRBJ2-1; 10 bases line up with TRBD2. The germline gives CDR1 LGHNA, CDR2 YNFKEQ. V lost 2 bases and J lost 4; bases outside the gene matches: 2. The CDR3 totals 15 residues. For the CDR3, the DNA is TGTGCCAGCAGCCAACTAGCGGGAGATTACAATGAGCAGTTCTTC. Its translation: CASSQLAGDYNEQFF.

The V gene is TRBV9, the J gene TRBJ1-2, with a possible D match to TRBD1 (6 bases). The CDR3 is 15 residues long. Looked up from germline, CDR1 is SGDLS and CDR2 is YYNGEE. Between the trimmed V and J ends, which lost 4 bases and 6 bases, there was a span of 19 bases. CDR3 in DNA: TGTGCCAGCAGCTCTTTGGTCGGGACACAGAATGGCTACACCTTC. Encoded protein: CASSSLVGTQNGYTF.

This clone occurred once. This chain joins TRBV6-5 and TRBJ2-5; D may be TRBD1 (6 bases). The germline V gene encodes CDR1 MNHEY and CDR2 SVGAGI. The CDR3 loop spans 14 amino acids. Trimming removed 5 bases at V and 1 base at J, with 11 bases between. The CDR3 reads CASSPTGTQETQYF. The DNA of the CDR3 is TGTGCCAGCAGTCCTACAGGGACCCAAGAGACCCAGTACTTC.

This sequence joins TRBV11-3 and TRBJ2-2, with D perhaps TRBD1 (6 bases). V was cut by 6 bases and J by 8 bases, with 19 bases left in between. The CDR3 consists of 15 residues. The germline V gene encodes CDR1 SGHNT and CDR2 YENEEA. The chain's CDR3 is CASRLGVAGTGELFF. Written as DNA, the CDR3 is TGTGCCAGCAGGTTGGGAGTAGCCGGGACAGGGGAGCTGTTTTTT.

The gene calls are TRBV28 and TRBJ1-4; no firm D call. Germline V lookup: CDR1 MDHEN, CDR2 SYDVKM. Trimming stripped 5 bases from V and 8 bases from J, with 18 bases between. This CDR3 region has 15 residues. The CDR3 here is CASSPSPRLSEKLFF. The CDR3 DNA follows: TGTGCCAGCAGTCCGAGCCCCAGGTTATCAGAAAAACTGTTTTTT.

The rearrangement links TRBV28 to TRBJ2-6; TRBD2 is a possible D gene (6 bases). The CDR3 runs to 18 residues. The germline CDR1 and CDR2 sequences are MDHEN and SYDVKM. V lost 1 base and J 1 base, leaving 14 bases between the germline ends. CDR3 bases: TGTGCCAGCAGTTTATCTATAGTAGGAGGGTCTGGGGCCAACGTCCTGACTTTC. Encoded protein: CASSLSIVGGSGANVLTF.

The chain couples TRBV7-9 to TRBJ1-4; TRBD1 matches 11 bases. The CDR3 consists of 16 residues. Germline CDR1 SEHNR, CDR2 FQNEAQ (reference sequence). Germline trimming cut 4 bases from V and 6 bases from J; bases unmatched to any gene: 7. The CDR3 loop reads CASSSSRTGGYEKLFF. Written as DNA, the CDR3 is TGTGCCAGCAGCTCCTCCAGGACAGGGGGCTATGAAAAACTGTTTTTT.

This chain connects TRBV2 to TRBJ2-1, with 12 positions matching TRBD1. Germline V CDR1 and CDR2: SNHLY, FYNNEI. After removal of 5 bases from V and 2 bases from J, the junction contained 13 bases not matched to a gene. This CDR3 spans 19 amino acids. The CDR3 DNA follows: TGTGCCAGCAGTAACGAACCGGGACAGGGGGCGTCTCCCTACAATGAGCAGTTCTTC. Translated, it gives CASSNEPGQGASPYNEQFF. The variable domain in full, completed from reference TRBV2 and TRBJ2-1, reads EPEVTQTPSHQVTQMGQEVILRCVPISNHLYFYWYRQILGQKVEFLVSFYNNEISEKSEIFDDQFSVERPDGSNFTLKIRSTKLEDSAMYFCASSNEPGQGASPYNEQFFGPGTRLTVL.

The genes are TRBV6-6 and TRBJ2-7, with D uncertain. V gave up 5 bases and J gave up 1 base, with 9 bases separating them. CDR1 is MNHNY, CDR2 SVGAGI, per germline (reference sequence). The CDR3 is 13 amino acids. CDR3 sequence: CASSLEASYEQYF. In DNA form, the CDR3 reads TGTGCCAGCAGTCTCGAGGCGTCCTACGAGCAGTACTTC.

The rearrangement joins TRBV28 to TRBJ2-1; no firm D call. Germline V lookup: CDR1 MDHEN, CDR2 SYDVKM. Trimming took 7 bases from V and 1 from J, leaving 14 bases between them. This CDR3 region has 15 residues. The CDR3 spells CASIADPESYNEQFF. The DNA of the CDR3 is TGTGCCAGCATAGCAGACCCCGAGTCCTACAATGAGCAGTTCTTC.

This clone appeared many times. The genes are TRBV23-1 and TRBJ2-2; 8 bases align to TRBD1. TRBV23-1 is placed among ORFs of uncertain function. V dropped 7 bases and J dropped 7; count of bases not matched to a gene: 14. This CDR3 is built from 16 residues. Here the CDR3 reads CASTLTWTGSNGELFF. The CDR3 DNA is TGCGCCAGCACCTTAACCTGGACAGGGTCTAACGGGGAGCTGTTTTTT.